The clone carrying this T cell receptor beta chain was seen a handful of times. Its antigen is as yet unknown. Samples each yielded at least 5 micrograms of total RNA. A second roughly 6 to 12 cycle PCR used barcoded and J-beta primers. TCRdb redid the calling of the 5' RACE reads with MiXCR, one entry per CDR3 protein. The sample includes under 950,000 distinct CDR3 sequences, 22% of them seen just once. These data originate in a study of blood T cells in healthy people across ages. Study-level points and caveats: Nothing was known about donor CMV status, and this possibly confounded expanded clonotype changes. More naive CD4+ cells and higher diversity marked long-lived donors relative to aged donors. As age increased, TCR beta diversity per million T cells fell in a roughly linear fashion.

This CDR3 comprises 11 residues. The V end was cut by 7 bases, the J end by 6 bases, with 6 bases between. The germline CDR1 and CDR2 sequences are MNHNY and SVGAGI (reference sequence). This sequence originates from a man between 70 and 80 years old in good health. The V gene is TRBV6-6, the J gene TRBJ2-2; D gene ambiguous. Sequenced: blood. In DNA, the CDR3 is TGTGCCAGCAATTTTGCCGGGGAGCTGTTTTTT. Its translation: CASNFAGELFF.